This T cell receptor beta chain was recorded in a study of T cell responses to AZD1222 COVID-19 vaccine. Data came from immunoSEQ multiplex PCR; TCRdb stores just in-frame clones and leaves some out. Of fewer than 150,000 clones in the sample, almost 95% are singletons; the top ten hold over 8.5%. Recipients boosted at about 4 weeks or about 12 weeks are pooled. The V and J ends lost 7 bases and 0 bases, in that order; junction bases with no gene match: 7. CDR1 MNHEY and CDR2 SMNVEV come from the germline V gene (reference sequence). There are 16 residues in the CDR3. The TCR sequence derives from an adult who received the AZD1222 COVID-19 vaccine. This sequence joins TRBV27 and TRBJ2-2, with 8 bases identical to TRBD1. This sample comprised peripheral blood, obtained 28 days after the second AZD1222 dose. The CDR3 sequence: CASTRGQEPNTGELFF. CDR3 coding DNA: TGTGCCAGCACCAGGGGACAGGAGCCGAACACCGGGGAGCTGTTTTTT.